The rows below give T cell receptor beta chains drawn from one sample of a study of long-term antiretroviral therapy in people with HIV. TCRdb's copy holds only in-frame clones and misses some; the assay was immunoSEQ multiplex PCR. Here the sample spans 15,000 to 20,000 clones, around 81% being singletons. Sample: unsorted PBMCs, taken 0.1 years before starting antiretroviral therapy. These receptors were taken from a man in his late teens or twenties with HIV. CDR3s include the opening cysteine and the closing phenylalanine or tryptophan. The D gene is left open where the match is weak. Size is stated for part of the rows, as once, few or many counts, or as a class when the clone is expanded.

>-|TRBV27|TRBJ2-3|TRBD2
TGTGCCAGCAGTTTGAGGGGTCGGGGGTTCGCGGGAGTATTGGATACGCAGTATTTT
CASSLRGRGFAGVLDTQYF
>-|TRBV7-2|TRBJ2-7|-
TGTGCCAGCAGCCCCCGGGACTTCTCGAGGGAGCAGTACTTC
CASSPRDFSREQYF
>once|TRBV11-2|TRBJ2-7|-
TGTGCCAGCAGCCCCATGGGTTACGAGCAGTACTTC
CASSPMGYEQYF
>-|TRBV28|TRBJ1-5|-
TGTGCCAGCAGTGAAAAAAACCGGGCCCCAGGGAATCAGCCCCAGCATTTT
CASSEKNRAPGNQPQHF
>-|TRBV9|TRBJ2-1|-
TGTGCCAGCAGCGTAGCTAGTAGCTACGGTGAGCAGTTCTTC
CASSVASSYGEQFF
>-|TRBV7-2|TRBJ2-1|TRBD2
TGTGCCAGCAGCGAAGGACTAGCGGAATACAATGAGCAGTTCTTC
CASSEGLAEYNEQFF
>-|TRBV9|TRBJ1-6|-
TGTGCCAGCAGCGTAGAGGGCTCCTATAATTCACCCCTCCACTTT
CASSVEGSYNSPLHF
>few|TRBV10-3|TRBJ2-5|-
TGTGCCATCAGTTCCGGGACGGGGGAGACCCAGTACTTC
CAISSGTGETQYF
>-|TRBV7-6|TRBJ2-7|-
TGTGCCAGCAGCCCAGAGACAGGAGTGTTCTACGAGCAGTACTTC
CASSPETGVFYEQYF
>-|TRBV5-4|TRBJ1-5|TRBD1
TGTGCCAGCAGCTTGGGGGGACAGAGAAATCAGCCCCAGCATTTT
CASSLGGQRNQPQHF
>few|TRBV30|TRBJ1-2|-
TGTGCCTGGAGTGAGGGATTTGGCTACACCTTC
CAWSEGFGYTF
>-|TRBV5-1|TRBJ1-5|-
TGCGCCAGCAGCTGGGGGAACGGGGAGAGTCAGCCCCAGCATTTT
CASSWGNGESQPQHF
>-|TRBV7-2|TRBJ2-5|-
TGTGCCAGCAGCTTAACAGGGGGGGGGCTGGAGACCCAGTACTTC
CASSLTGGGLETQYF
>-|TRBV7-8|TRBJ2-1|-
TGTGCCAGCAGCTTAGATTACGGTGAGCAGTTCTTC
CASSLDYGEQFF
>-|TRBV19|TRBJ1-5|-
TGTGCCAGTAGTATCAGTCATCAGCCCCAGCATTTT
CASSISHQPQHF
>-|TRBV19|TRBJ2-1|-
TGTGCCAGTAGTATGGCAGTGGTCAATGAGCAGTTCTTC
CASSMAVVNEQFF